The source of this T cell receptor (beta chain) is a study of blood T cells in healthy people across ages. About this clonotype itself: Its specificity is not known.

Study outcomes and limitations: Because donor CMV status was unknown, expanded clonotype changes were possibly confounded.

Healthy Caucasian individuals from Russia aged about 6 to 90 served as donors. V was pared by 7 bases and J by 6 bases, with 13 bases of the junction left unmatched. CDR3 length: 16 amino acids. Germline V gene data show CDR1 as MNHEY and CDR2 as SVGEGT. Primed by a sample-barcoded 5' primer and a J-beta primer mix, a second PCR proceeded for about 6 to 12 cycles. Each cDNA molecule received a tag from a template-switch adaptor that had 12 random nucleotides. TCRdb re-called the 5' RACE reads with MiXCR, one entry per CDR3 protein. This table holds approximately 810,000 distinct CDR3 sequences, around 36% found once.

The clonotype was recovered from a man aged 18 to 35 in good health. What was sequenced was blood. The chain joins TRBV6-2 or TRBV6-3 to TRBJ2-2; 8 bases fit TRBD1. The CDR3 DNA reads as TGTGCCAGCATCCGGCACGGACAGGGTATAGCCGGGGAGCTGTTTTTT. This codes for CASIRHGQGIAGELFF.